This T cell receptor beta chain was sequenced during a study of Ad26.COV2.S vaccination and SARS-CoV-2 variants. The CDR3 is 13 amino acids. Germline loops: CDR1 MNHEY, CDR2 SVGEGT. Deletions cut 2 bases from V and 9 bases from J, with 8 bases between. Documented treatment: over 15 received Ad26.COV2.S at low or high dose, single or two shots; about five received placebo; per-sample allocation not given. Repertoires come from day 63 after the first vaccine or placebo injection. Sequencing was performed with immunoSEQ multiplex PCR; in TCRdb, only in-frame clones are kept and a portion is missing. The sample has fewer than 400,000 clones, 70% to 90% seen once.

This chain connects TRBV6-2 or TRBV6-3 to TRBJ2-6; D gene unclear. The receptor was derived from a person between 18 and 65 years old who received the Ad26.COV2.S COVID-19 vaccine or a placebo. This sample comprised peripheral blood, obtained in a trial of Ad26.COV2.S vaccine versus placebo. The DNA of the CDR3 is TGTGCCAGCAGTTACATTACAAGCAACGTCCTGACTTTC. Translating it yields CASSYITSNVLTF.